The source of this T cell receptor beta chain is a study of blood T cells in healthy people across ages (dated by TCRdb to the mid-2010s). Some background on the complete study: In model experiments, template switching captured about one uniquely barcoded TCR beta cDNA molecule for every two T cells. Age-related changes in TCR beta repertoire diversity were measured in the study by deep sequencing normalized with unique cDNA molecular identifiers. To avoid experimental bias, donors of different ages were distributed randomly across sequencing lanes. Using the same blood draw, the study looked at two additional independent replicas of 1 million unique cDNA reads for two donors, one aged 18 to 30 and the other aged 80 or older. Donors were grouped into four age groups: young (average roughly 15 years), middle-aged (39), aged (around 66) and long-lived (approximately 78).

Findings and caveats that apply to the study as a whole: Total diversity estimates from one million sequenced T cells were considered lower bounds and underestimates. Donor CMV infection status was unknown, potentially confounding age-related changes in expanded clonotypes. A strong correlation was found between observed TCR beta diversity and the percentage of naive T cells measured by flow cytometry. Conclusive comparison of naive and antigen-experienced compartments was prevented by the profiling of bulk unsorted PBMCs. Compared with the aged group, the long-lived group had more naive CD4+ T cells, fewer expanded clones and increased TCR diversity, a pattern suggesting age selection. As age increased, observed TCR beta diversity per million T cells dropped in a roughly linear way, and a significant reduction was already evident by age 40.

V is pruned by 4 bases and J by 8 bases, leaving 9 bases of the junction without a gene match. The CDR3, from cysteine to phenylalanine, totals 15 residues. Of all the DNA, just the CDR3 is kept, 45 bases in frame from base 1. Based on the germline V gene, the CDR1 and CDR2 sequences are ENHRY and SYGVKD. Donors were around 37 systemically healthy Caucasian individuals from Russia aged about 6 to 100 years. Roughly 9 milliliters of peripheral blood were drawn from each donor into EDTA-treated Vacutainer tubes. Ficoll-Paque density-gradient centrifugation was used to isolate PBMCs, with at least 7 million obtained per sample. Total RNA was extracted from PBMCs with Trizol reagent, with at least 6 micrograms obtained per sample. For every donor, flow cytometry on a PBMC aliquot measured the percentage of naive CD45RAhigh/CD27high T cells. Regarding this clonotype: No cognate antigen has been identified for it. It has no much larger one-base neighbor in the sample; base qualities were not kept.

The library was generated by 5' RACE. The sequencer listed for this sample is Illumina HiSeq 2500. A second PCR of about 6 to 11 cycles was performed with a sample-barcoded 5' primer and a J-beta primer mix. Each TCR beta cDNA molecule received a unique molecular identifier from a template-switch 5' adaptor carrying 12 random nucleotides. At least 2.5 million CDR3-containing paired-end reads were obtained from each sample. The Mint cDNA synthesis kit, primed by a TRBC-specific oligonucleotide, was used to synthesize first-strand cDNA from all RNA. After uracil-DNA glycosylase treatment, a first 18-cycle PCR used universal primers M1SS and BC2_uni_R on all cDNA. The published analysis was carried out like this. Normalization of each sample was performed by random selection of 1 million high-quality reads, each carrying a distinct molecular identifier. Reads sharing molecular identifiers were discarded rather than binned into consensus sequences. MiTCR, set to a Q25 quality threshold and the strictest error-elimination algorithm, was used for CDR3 identification, clonotype clustering and error correction. A nonparametric unseen species model using Euler transformation provided a lower-bound estimate of total TCR beta diversity. Using fastp at Q25 and MiXCR, TCRdb reprocessed the public reads and kept productive beta chains. Rows are combined by CDR3 protein, so each entry shows the most common genes and DNA. The V and J calls and clone size come from TCRdb's table, not from the authors' own analysis. The sample yields roughly 800,000 distinct CDR3 sequences; roughly 60% were counted once. The ten most abundant clones make up around 22% of the sample.

The sample comprised blood. The sequence is built from TRBV10-3 and TRBJ2-1; 9 middle bases align to TRBD1. This receptor was obtained from a man between 25 and 39 years old in good health. The CDR3 loop reads CAISGGQGMGDEQFF. The DNA sequence is TGTGCCATCAGTGGGGGACAGGGAATGGGGGATGAGCAGTTCTTC.